A single T cell receptor (beta chain) is shown here with its context. The target antigen is unknown. V lost 3 bases, J lost 3 bases, and 11 bases lay in between. The CDR3 loop spans 14 amino acids. Each TCR beta cDNA library carried unique molecular identifiers. TCRdb re-called the PCR reads through MiXCR, storing one row per CDR3 protein. Here the sample spans about 400,000 distinct CDR3 sequences, about a third being singletons. The record originates from a study of post-analysis software for immune sequencing data. Study-level background: Patients with relapsing-remitting, secondary progressive and progressive-relapsing multiple sclerosis courses were all represented.

General study findings and limits: People with multiple sclerosis had a significantly lower normalized Chao1 diversity than controls did. Comparison of patients with controls showed five TRBV segments more frequent in patients, TRBV5-6, TRBV5-1 and TRBV20-1 among them. Strong co-clustering by F measure linked samples that shared a preparation batch.

The sample comprised blood. This clonotype was sampled from a girl between 5 and 17 years old with multiple sclerosis. V is TRBV12-3 or TRBV12-4 and J is TRBJ1-1; D remains ambiguous. CDR3: CASSFPTEYTEAFF. CDR3 DNA sequence: TGTGCCAGCAGTTTCCCGACGGAATACACTGAAGCTTTCTTT.